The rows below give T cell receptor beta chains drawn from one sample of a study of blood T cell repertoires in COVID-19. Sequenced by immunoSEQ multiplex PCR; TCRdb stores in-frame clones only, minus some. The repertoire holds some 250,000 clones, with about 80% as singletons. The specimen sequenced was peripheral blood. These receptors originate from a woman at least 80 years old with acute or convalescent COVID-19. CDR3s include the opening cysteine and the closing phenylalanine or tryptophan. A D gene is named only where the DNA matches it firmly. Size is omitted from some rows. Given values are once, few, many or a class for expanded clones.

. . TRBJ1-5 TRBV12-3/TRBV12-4 TGTGCCAGCAGCCGGGTCGAAACTCAGCCCCAGCATTTT CASSRVETQPQHF
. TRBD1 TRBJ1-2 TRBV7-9 TGTGCCAGCAGCTTAGATAGGGGGTTTTCGACAGGGGAGGACTATGGCTACACCTTC CASSLDRGFSTGEDYGYTF
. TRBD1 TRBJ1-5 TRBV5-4 TGTGCCAGCAGCTTGGCCGGGACAGTTAATCAGCCCCAGCATTTT CASSLAGTVNQPQHF
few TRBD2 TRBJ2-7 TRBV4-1 TGCGCCAGCAGCCAAGGTCCCCTTGTCAAAGCGGGAGAACCCTACGAGCAGTACTTC CASSQGPLVKAGEPYEQYF
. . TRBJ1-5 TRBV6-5 TGTGCCAGCGGCCCCGGGACAAATAGCAATCAGCCCCAGCATTTT CASGPGTNSNQPQHF
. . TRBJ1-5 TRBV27 TGTGCCAGCAGTTTAAACAGTGTCGTCCTTAGCAATCAGCCCCAGCATTTT CASSLNSVVLSNQPQHF
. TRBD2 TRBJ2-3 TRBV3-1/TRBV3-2 TGTGCCAGCAGCCAAGGAGCGGGGGGGCCGAACACAGATACGCAGTATTTT CASSQGAGGPNTDTQYF
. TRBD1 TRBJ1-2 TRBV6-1 TGTGCCAGCAGTGTTGCCCGAACAGGGGACGGGAAATATGGCTACACCTTC CASSVARTGDGKYGYTF
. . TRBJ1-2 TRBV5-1 TGCGCCAGCAGCCCCATTGACAAATATGGCTACACCTTC CASSPIDKYGYTF
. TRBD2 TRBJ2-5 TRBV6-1 TGTGCCAGCAGTGAAGCGGTTTCTAGCGGGAGTGGTGGCCAAGAGACCCAGTACTTC CASSEAVSSGSGGQETQYF
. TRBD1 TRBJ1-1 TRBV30 TGTGCCTGGAATGGACAGGGTATTTCGCGGGCGATGAACACTGAAGCTTTCTTT CAWNGQGISRAMNTEAFF
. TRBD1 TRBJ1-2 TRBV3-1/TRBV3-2 TGTGCCAGCAGCCAAGAAGTTCCAGGGGGCCCTGGAGGCTACACCTTC CASSQEVPGGPGGYTF
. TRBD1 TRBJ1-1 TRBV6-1 TGTGCCAGCAGTGAAGTTGGCAGGGGGGCCACTGAAGCTTTCTTT CASSEVGRGATEAFF
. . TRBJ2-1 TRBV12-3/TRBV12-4 TGTGCCAGCACCCCGGGGACAAGCAATGAGCAGTTCTTC CASTPGTSNEQFF
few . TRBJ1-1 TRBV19 TGTGCCAGTAGCCCGACAGCCCTGAACACTGAAGCTTTCTTT CASSPTALNTEAFF
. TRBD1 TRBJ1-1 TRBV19 TGTGCCAGCAACAGGGGGCCGGGCACTGAAGCTTTCTTT CASNRGPGTEAFF
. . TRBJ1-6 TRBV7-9 TGTGCCAGCAGCTCCGACAGTCATAATTCACCCCTCCACTTT CASSSDSHNSPLHF
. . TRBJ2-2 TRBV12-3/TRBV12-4 TGTGCCAGCAACCTTGCCCGGACCGGGGAGCTGTTTTTT CASNLARTGELFF
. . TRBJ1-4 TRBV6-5 TGTGCCAGCAGTTATAGGGTAGACAGCGCCCGTGTACTGTTTTTT CASSYRVDSARVLFF
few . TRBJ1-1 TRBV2 TGTGCCAGCAGTGTACGGCAGGGGACTGAAGCTTTCTTT CASSVRQGTEAFF
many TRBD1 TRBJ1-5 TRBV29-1 TGCAGCGCCTCCCTGCACGGGACAGGGAATCAGCCCCAGCATTTT CSASLHGTGNQPQHF
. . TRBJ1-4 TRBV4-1 TGCGCCAGCAGCCAACCCACATTGGGGGGTAATGAAAAACTGTTTTTT CASSQPTLGGNEKLFF
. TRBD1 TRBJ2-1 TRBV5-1 TGCGCCAGCAGCTTTGGACAGGGGGCGGGAAATGAGCAGTTCTTC CASSFGQGAGNEQFF
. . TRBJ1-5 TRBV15 TGTGCCACCAGCGGTCAGGGAGGGGAGCCCCAGCATTTT CATSGQGGEPQHF
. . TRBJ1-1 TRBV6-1 TGTGCCAGCAGTGAACGGGGACTCATAGCTTTCTTT CASSERGLIAFF